This TCR beta chain is from a study of shared clonotypes between healthy human individuals. This table comes from immunoSEQ multiplex PCR, and its TCRdb copy is limited to in-frame clones, with some not included. The table includes 2 million to 3 million clones, 80% to 95% detected once. Germline loops: CDR1 SGHVS, CDR2 FNYEAQ. Trimming shortened V by 5 bases and J by 4 bases, and 11 bases separated the two germline ends. The CDR3 has 14 residues. The TCR originated in a man younger than 30 in good health. Some clones in this sample may be carry-over from other donors' samples. Sequencing used naive CD4+ T cells from PBMCs. Sample subset: CD45RA+ positively selected. This sequence joins TRBV7-6 and TRBJ2-2; TRBD1 is a possible D gene (6 bases). CDR3 residues: CASSLQGSTGELFF. CDR3 nucleotide sequence: TGTGCCAGCAGCCTACAGGGATCCACCGGGGAGCTGTTTTTT.